The clone carrying this T cell receptor beta chain has at least ten counts. Its cognate antigen is unknown. Trimming cost V 0 bases and J 4 bases, with 7 bases left between them. CDR3 length: 14 amino acids. Germline CDR1 reads SGHTA; CDR2 reads FQGNSA. This entry is derived from a study of glioma-infiltrating T cells. Study-wide findings and caveats: Non-neoplastic patients had below-expected tissue-blood divergence, while all gliomas exceeded expectation. CDR3 overlap between tissue and blood was very small.

Amplification of TCR alpha and beta CDR3 regions from RNA used iRepertoire nested multiplex PCR. Input was roughly 100-450 ng of tissue mRNA or PBMC total RNA. TCRdb passed the multiplex PCR reads through MiXCR, listing each CDR3 protein once. The repertoire holds about 130,000 distinct CDR3 sequences, about 22% seen once, with around a quarter in the top ten. The gene calls are TRBV7-2 and TRBJ2-1; no firm D call. This TCR was sampled from a human donor with low-grade glioma or glioblastoma, undergoing nonglioma brain surgery, or in good health (not recorded which). The sequencing sample was made of glioma tissue, nonneoplastic brain tissue, or PBMCs (not recorded which). The CDR3 DNA sequence: TGTGCCAGCAGCTTAGCGCGTGGGTACAATGAGCAGTTCTTC. Residues: CASSLARGYNEQFF.